Given below is one TCR beta chain in context. Losses at the gene ends were 3 bases for V and 8 bases for J; bases not matched to a gene: 7. CDR3 length: 16 amino acids. Germline CDR1 reads SGHRS; CDR2 reads YFSETQ. One entry per CDR3 protein results from TCRdb running MiXCR on the reads. The sample records a few hundred thousand distinct CDR3 sequences, 15% to 20% being singletons. This entry comes from a study of T cell repertoires in cytomegalovirus infection. Sequenced input: PBMCs. This receptor was taken from a human donor in good health (CMV status not recorded). Some clones in this sample may be carry-over from other donors' samples. This sequence joins TRBV5-1 and TRBJ2-1; 14 bases line up with TRBD2. CDR3: CASSSSTSGGADEQFF. The CDR3 DNA is TGCGCCAGCAGCTCCTCGACTAGCGGGGGGGCCGATGAGCAGTTCTTC.